This TCR beta chain originates from a study of cytomegalovirus exposure and HLA in healthy donors. The CDR3 length is 13 residues. Germline V gives CDR1 LGHNA, CDR2 YSLEER. Trimming shortened V by 0 bases and J by 7 bases, and 6 bases separated the two germline ends. The PCR was carried out with 60 Vbeta primers and 13 Jbeta primers. TCRdb keeps only in-frame clones here, not all; method: immunoSEQ multiplex PCR. This sample has 210,000 or so clones, with roughly 84% found just once. This rearrangement joins TRBV4-3 to TRBJ2-2, with D perhaps matching TRBD2 (5 bases). This TCR was sampled from a girl aged 5-17 years in good health and CMV-seronegative. Material for sequencing was PBMCs. The CDR3 DNA reads as TGCGCCAGCAGCCAAGATCGGGGCGGGGAGCTGTTTTTT. Protein: CASSQDRGGELFF.